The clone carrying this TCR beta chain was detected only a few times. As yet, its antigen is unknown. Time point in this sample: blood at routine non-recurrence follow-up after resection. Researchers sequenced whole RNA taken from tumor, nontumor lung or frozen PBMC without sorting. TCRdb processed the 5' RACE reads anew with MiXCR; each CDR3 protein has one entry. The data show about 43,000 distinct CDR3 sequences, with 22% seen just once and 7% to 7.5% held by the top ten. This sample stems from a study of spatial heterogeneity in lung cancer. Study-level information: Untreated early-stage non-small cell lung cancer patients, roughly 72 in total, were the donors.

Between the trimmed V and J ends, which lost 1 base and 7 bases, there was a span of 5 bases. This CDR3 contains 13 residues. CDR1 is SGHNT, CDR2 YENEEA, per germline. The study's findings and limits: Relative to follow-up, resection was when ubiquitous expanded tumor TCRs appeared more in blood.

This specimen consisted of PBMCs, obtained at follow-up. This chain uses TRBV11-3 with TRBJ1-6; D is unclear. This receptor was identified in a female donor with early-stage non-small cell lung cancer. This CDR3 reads CASSLGLNSPLHF. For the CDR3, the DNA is TGTGCCAGCAGCTTAGGCTTGAATTCACCCCTCCACTTT.